These T cell receptor beta chains were read from a single sample in a study of blood T cell repertoires in COVID-19. Libraries were prepared by immunoSEQ multiplex PCR; TCRdb keeps only in-frame clonotypes and omits some of them. The data hold 200,000 to 250,000 clones, with 88% observed a single time. The specimen was PBMCs or T cells enriched from blood (not recorded which). The receptors shown here come from a woman aged 25 to 39 who had been exposed to COVID-19. Each CDR3 is given with its conserved first and last residue. D genes are given only for firm matches. Expanded clones get a size class; other rows say once, few or many, or leave the size out.

J: TRBJ2-1; length: 15; V: TRBV7-2; D: .; size: .; CDR3: CASSPQGTGNNEQFF; DNA: TGTGCCAGCAGCCCCCAGGGCACTGGGAACAATGAGCAGTTCTTC
J: TRBJ2-1; length: 16; V: TRBV11-3; D: .; size: few; CDR3: CASSSSFSAYYNEQFF; DNA: TGTGCCAGCAGCTCAAGCTTTAGCGCGTATTACAATGAGCAGTTCTTC
J: TRBJ1-6; length: 15; V: TRBV6-5; D: .; size: .; CDR3: CASSLFGQNNSPLHF; DNA: TGTGCCAGCAGTCTCTTTGGACAGAATAATTCACCCCTCCACTTT
J: TRBJ1-1; length: 15; V: TRBV15; D: TRBD1; size: few; CDR3: CATSPTGGGRTEAFF; DNA: TGTGCCACCAGCCCCACAGGGGGCGGGAGGACTGAAGCTTTCTTT
J: TRBJ1-2; length: 14; V: TRBV11-2; D: .; size: .; CDR3: CASSSRDTNHGYTF; DNA: TGTGCCAGCAGCTCCCGGGACACAAACCACGGCTACACCTTC
J: TRBJ1-4; length: 14; V: TRBV4-1; D: TRBD1; size: .; CDR3: CASSQGDSNEKLFF; DNA: TGCGCCAGCAGCCAAGGGGACAGCAATGAAAAACTGTTTTTT
J: TRBJ1-4; length: 16; V: TRBV6-5; D: TRBD1; size: once; CDR3: CASSYRGDSMTEKLFF; DNA: TGTGCCAGCAGTTACCGTGGGGACAGTATGACCGAAAAACTGTTTTTT
J: TRBJ2-7; length: 20; V: TRBV6-1; D: TRBD1; size: few; CDR3: CASSERGPGLGGQGSYEQYF; DNA: TGTGCCAGCAGTGAAAGGGGTCCCGGTCTTGGGGGACAGGGCTCCTACGAGCAGTACTTC
J: TRBJ2-1; length: 17; V: TRBV9; D: .; size: .; CDR3: CASSVEGGGNGLNEQFF; DNA: TGTGCCAGCAGCGTAGAAGGGGGCGGGAACGGCCTCAATGAGCAGTTCTTC
J: TRBJ2-7; length: 15; V: TRBV27; D: TRBD1; size: .; CDR3: CASSLSGTGGYEQYF; DNA: TGTGCCAGCAGTTTATCGGGGACAGGGGGCTACGAGCAGTACTTC
J: TRBJ2-3; length: 14; V: TRBV5-1; D: .; size: .; CDR3: CASSLVGMIDTQYF; DNA: TGCGCCAGCAGCTTGGTCGGGATGATCGATACGCAGTATTTT
J: TRBJ1-1; length: 20; V: TRBV6-2/TRBV6-3; D: TRBD1; size: .; CDR3: CASSSFLRPGQGARSTEAFF; DNA: TGTGCCAGCAGTTCCTTTTTACGACCGGGACAGGGGGCGCGTAGCACTGAAGCTTTCTTT
J: TRBJ1-2; length: 13; V: TRBV7-3; D: .; size: .; CDR3: CASSLTGGEGYTF; DNA: TGTGCCAGCAGCTTAACAGGGGGTGAAGGCTACACCTTC
J: TRBJ1-2; length: 14; V: TRBV2; D: TRBD1; size: .; CDR3: CASSERGQTYGYTF; DNA: TGTGCCAGCAGTGAGAGGGGACAGACCTATGGCTACACCTTC
J: TRBJ2-3; length: 16; V: TRBV24-1; D: TRBD2; size: .; CDR3: CATSATSGWSTDTQYF; DNA: TGTGCCACCAGTGCGACTAGCGGGTGGAGCACAGATACGCAGTATTTT
J: TRBJ1-2; length: 13; V: TRBV19; D: TRBD1; size: .; CDR3: CASMGKTGFGYTF; DNA: TGTGCCAGTATGGGAAAGACAGGGTTCGGCTACACCTTC
J: TRBJ2-7; length: 14; V: TRBV7-2; D: .; size: .; CDR3: CASSLPGQLYEQYF; DNA: TGTGCCAGCAGCTTACCCGGACAACTTTACGAGCAGTACTTC
J: TRBJ1-6; length: 13; V: TRBV6-5; D: .; size: .; CDR3: CASSSTTDSPLHF; DNA: TGTGCCAGCAGTTCTACGACAGATTCACCCCTCCACTTT
J: TRBJ1-2; length: 12; V: TRBV10-3; D: .; size: .; CDR3: CAISYRVGGYTF; DNA: TGTGCCATCAGTTACAGGGTCGGCGGCTACACCTTC
J: TRBJ1-1; length: 14; V: TRBV19; D: .; size: .; CDR3: CASSHRALNTEAFF; DNA: TGTGCCAGTAGCCACAGGGCTCTGAACACTGAAGCTTTCTTT
J: TRBJ1-2; length: 15; V: TRBV4-1; D: .; size: .; CDR3: CASSPPGRDYYGYTF; DNA: TGCGCCAGCAGCCCCCCAGGGAGGGATTACTATGGCTACACCTTC
J: TRBJ2-5; length: 14; V: TRBV5-1; D: .; size: once; CDR3: CASSLSGSVETQYF; DNA: TGCGCCAGCAGCTTGTCAGGTTCCGTAGAGACCCAGTACTTC
J: TRBJ1-2; length: 16; V: TRBV7-9; D: TRBD1; size: .; CDR3: CASSPPGQGPNYGYTF; DNA: TGTGCCAGCAGCCCCCCGGGACAGGGACCTAACTATGGCTACACCTTC
J: TRBJ2-7; length: 15; V: TRBV6-5; D: TRBD1; size: .; CDR3: CASSQPGQGRYEQYF; DNA: TGTGCCAGCAGTCAGCCGGGACAGGGCCGCTACGAGCAGTACTTC
J: TRBJ1-6; length: 14; V: TRBV3-1/TRBV3-2; D: TRBD1; size: .; CDR3: CASSQRGRNRSLHF; DNA: TGTGCCAGCAGCCAAAGGGGGCGGAATCGGTCCCTCCACTTT
J: TRBJ1-6; length: 17; V: TRBV30; D: .; size: .; CDR3: CAWSALTGEAYNSPLHF; DNA: TGTGCCTGGAGTGCTCTTACGGGGGAAGCCTATAATTCACCCCTCCACTTT
J: TRBJ1-2; length: 15; V: TRBV24-1; D: .; size: .; CDR3: CATSIGRGNNYGYTF; DNA: TGTGCCACCAGTATCGGCAGGGGAAATAACTATGGCTACACCTTC
J: TRBJ2-2; length: 15; V: TRBV4-1; D: TRBD2; size: .; CDR3: CASSQYSGVTGELFF; DNA: TGCGCCAGCAGCCAATATAGCGGGGTGACCGGGGAGCTGTTTTTT
J: TRBJ2-1; length: 13; V: TRBV28; D: TRBD2; size: .; CDR3: CASTTSVYNEQFF; DNA: TGTGCCAGCACGACTAGCGTTTACAATGAGCAGTTCTTC